What follows describes a single T cell receptor beta chain. Germline V gives CDR1 SGHKS, CDR2 YYEKEE (reference sequence). The CDR3 is 11 residues long. V shed 4 bases and J shed 2 bases, with 3 bases lying between them. The data derive from a study of shared clonotypes between healthy human individuals. Unsorted samples, those not sorted, used approximately 100 million PBMCs for genomic DNA. How the authors handled the data: ImmunoSEQ junction-only sequences lacked quality scores, so their filtering differed. Generated by immunoSEQ multiplex PCR, the TCRdb table keeps only in-frame clones and is missing some. The V and J calls and clone size come from that table; D and trimming were worked out from the DNA. Among 450,000 to 500,000 clones listed, roughly 80% were seen once.

The V call is TRBV5-5, the J call TRBJ1-1; D ambiguous. The sequenced sample was PBMCs. This TCR was recovered from a woman aged 40 to 50 in good health. Some clones in this sample may be carry-over from other donors' samples. CDR3 sequence: CASSLNTEAFF. The CDR3 DNA follows: TGTGCCAGCAGCCTCAACACTGAAGCTTTCTTT.